This TCR beta chain was captured in a study of blood T cell repertoires in COVID-19. About the study: The United States, Italy and Spain were the sources of the acute and convalescent COVID-19 samples. T cells, B-cell-depleted T cells, or PBMCs provided the cDNA or gDNA that served as material.

Original processing notes: Estimates of nucleated cell counts were drawn from the amplification of reference gene primers. Assay used: immunoSEQ multiplex PCR; TCRdb lists only in-frame clones, some missing. V and J calls and clone size are those listed in that table; D and trimming were worked out from the DNA. This table holds 100,000 to 150,000 clones, about 90% found once. While infection was still active, Seattle patients were enrolled and then followed longitudinally. Sequences were obtained from peripheral blood. This TCR came from a man aged 45-60 years with COVID-19, enrolled during active disease.

CDR3 protein: CASSGRDRVAGELFF. The CDR3 nucleotides are TGTGCCAGCAGCGGACGGGACAGGGTGGCCGGGGAGCTGTTTTTT. V and J are TRBV9 and TRBJ2-2; 9 bases fit TRBD1. Germline lookup yields CDR1 SGDLS and CDR2 YYNGEE. This CDR3 contains 15 residues. After removal of 3 bases from V and 6 bases from J, the junction contained 6 bases not matched to a gene.